These 3 T cell receptor beta chains were all obtained from the same sample, sequenced in a study of identical twins (dated by TCRdb to the mid-2010s). Library preparation was by 5' RACE. Sequencing instrument: Illumina HiSeq 2000. The public reads were run again by TCRdb, first through fastp at Q25 and then through MiXCR, and only productive beta chains were kept. Identical CDR3 proteins give one entry, which carries the most common genes and DNA. The sample profile shows roughly 710,000 distinct CDR3 sequences; approximately 6% of them were found once. Of the sample, around 1.9% is held by the ten largest clones. Sequenced: naive T cells sorted from blood. What this sample's cell subset or site label stands for: cells isolated with a human naive T-cell isolation kit. These receptors came from a young man in good health.

In this sample, this clonotype turned up many times. The J gene is TRBJ2-3, the V gene TRBV10-1, with TRBD2 matching 11 bases. CDR3 length equals 13 residues. V dropped 6 bases and J dropped 8; count of bases not matched to a gene: 4. Germline V gene data show CDR1 as WNHNN and CDR2 as SYGVQD (reference sequence). The CDR3 reads CASSSGLAATQYF. The CDR3 coding sequence is TGCGCCAGCAGCTCGGGACTAGCGGCTACGCAGTATTTT.

Only a few counts were recorded for this clonotype. V gene TRBV6-5 combines with J gene TRBJ2-1; 7 bases fit TRBD2. V trimming: 7 bases; J trimming: 7 bases; junction bases outside the gene matches: 4. CDR1 is MNHEY and CDR2 is SVGAGI in the germline V gene. There are 12 residues in the CDR3. CDR3 DNA sequence: TGTGCCAGCAATAGGGAGGGGAATGAGCAGTTCTTC. Translated, it gives CASNREGNEQFF.

This clonotype appeared many times. V is TRBV5-1 and J is TRBJ2-1; 8 nucleotides match TRBD1. J gave up 6 bases and V 5 bases, and 4 bases lay outside the gene matches. CDR3 length: 13 amino acids. Germline CDR1 is SGHRS and CDR2 is YFSETQ. This CDR3 is CASRGQGFNEQFF. CDR3 coding DNA: TGCGCCAGCAGAGGACAGGGCTTCAATGAGCAGTTCTTC.